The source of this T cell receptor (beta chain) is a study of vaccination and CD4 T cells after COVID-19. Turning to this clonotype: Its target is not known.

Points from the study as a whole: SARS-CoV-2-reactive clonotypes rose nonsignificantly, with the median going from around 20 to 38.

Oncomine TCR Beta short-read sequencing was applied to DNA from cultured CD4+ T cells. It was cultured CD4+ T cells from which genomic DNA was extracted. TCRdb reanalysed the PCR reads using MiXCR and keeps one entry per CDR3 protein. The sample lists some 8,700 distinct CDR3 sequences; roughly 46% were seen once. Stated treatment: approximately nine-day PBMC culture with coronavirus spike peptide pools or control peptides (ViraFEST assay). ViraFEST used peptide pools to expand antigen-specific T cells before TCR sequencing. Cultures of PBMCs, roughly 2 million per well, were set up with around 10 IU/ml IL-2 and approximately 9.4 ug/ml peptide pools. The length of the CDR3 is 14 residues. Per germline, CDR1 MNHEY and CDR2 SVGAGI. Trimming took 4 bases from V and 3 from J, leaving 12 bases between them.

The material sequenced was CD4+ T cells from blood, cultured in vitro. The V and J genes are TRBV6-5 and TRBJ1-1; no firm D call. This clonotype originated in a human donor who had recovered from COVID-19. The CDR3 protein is CASSSRHEDTEAFF. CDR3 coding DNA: TGTGCCAGCAGTTCCCGACATGAGGACACTGAAGCTTTCTTT.